The 13 T cell receptor beta chains below were found in one sample sequenced in a study of blood T cells in healthy people across ages. For the second PCR, which ran for about 7 to 11 cycles, a sample-barcoded 5' primer and a J-beta primer mix were used. TCRdb itself ran the 5' RACE reads through MiXCR, one entry per CDR3 protein. Of hundreds of thousands of distinct CDR3 sequences listed, roughly 32% are singletons. The sequenced sample consisted of blood. The receptor set was obtained from a woman of 80 years or more in good health.

For this clonotype: A clone one base away is much larger, so this may be a read error. This sequence joins TRBV12-3 or TRBV12-4 and TRBJ2-4; 13 bases line up with TRBD2. The DNA end is more similar to TRBJ2-7, so the J call may be wrong. The CDR3 has 15 residues. The CDR3 DNA follows: TGTGCCAGCAGGATCGGACTAGCGGGGGCCTACGAGCAGTACTTC. This sequence encodes CASRIGLAGAYEQYF.

On this clonotype: This CDR3 fails to terminate in the conserved phenylalanine or tryptophan, so it likely reflects a read error. The DNA is left out, because the CDR3 cannot be placed on it with certainty; the CDR3 is given as TCRdb lists it. V usage is TRBV7-9 and J usage is TRBJ2-1. The germline gives CDR1 SEHNR, CDR2 FQNEAQ (reference sequence). Termini included, the CDR3 measures 15 amino acids. CDR3 protein: CASSLGTLYGYTFGS.

This clonotype was picked up many times. The chain couples TRBV7-9 to TRBJ1-5; D is perhaps TRBD1 (5 bases). Per the germline V gene, CDR1 is SEHNR and CDR2 is FQNEAQ (reference sequence). There are 16 residues in the CDR3. V was shortened by 5 bases and J by 7 bases, with 21 bases between the two germline ends. CDR3 amino acids: CASSPAGGMAGQPQHF. The CDR3 coding sequence is TGTGCCAGCAGCCCGGCGGGCGGGATGGCAGGGCAGCCCCAGCATTTT.

This chain uses TRBV7-9 with TRBJ2-7; unclear D gene. CDR1 and CDR2 from the germline V gene are SEHNR and FQNEAQ (reference sequence). The CDR3 has 15 amino acids. V shed 5 bases and J shed 3 bases, with 17 bases lying between them. This chain's CDR3 is CASSPLARTNYEQYF. CDR3 in DNA: TGTGCCAGCAGCCCTCTTGCGAGAACTAACTACGAGCAGTACTTC.

This clonotype was counted between two and nine times. A much larger clonotype is one base distant, so this may be a read error. The chain employs TRBV7-2 and TRBJ2-3; 7 bases line up with TRBD2. V shed 7 bases and J 2 bases; nucleotides not matched to a gene: 6. The CDR3 sequence is 14 residues long. Germline V gene lookup returns CDR1 SGHTA and CDR2 FQGNSA. The CDR3, as DNA: TGTGCCAGCAACTTGGGGAGGGTCACAGATACGCAGTATTTT. This translates into CASNLGRVTDTQYF.

This clonotype was observed at least ten times. The rearrangement uses TRBV7-2 and TRBJ2-1; 7 bases align to TRBD1. This CDR3 region has 15 residues. The J segment lost 4 bases and the V segment lost 5 bases, leaving 8 bases of the junction unmatched. CDR1 and CDR2 (germline): SGHTA, FQGNSA. The CDR3 reads CASSLGQRVYNEQFF. DNA of the CDR3: TGTGCCAGCAGCCTGGGACAGAGGGTTTACAATGAGCAGTTCTTC.

Of note for this clonotype: A much larger clone is a single base away; this may be a read error. The chain links TRBV20-1 to TRBJ2-5; TRBD2 matches 12 bases. The J call is doubtful: the DNA matches TRBJ2-1 better. The CDR3 has 15 amino acids. In germline, CDR1 is DFQATT, CDR2 SNEGSKA (reference sequence). The CDR3, as DNA: TGCAGTGCTGGGTCCCCTAGCGGGGGGGGAGAGACCCAGTTCTTC. This codes for CSAGSPSGGGETQFF.

The chain recombines TRBV20-1 with TRBJ2-3, with D perhaps given as TRBD1 or TRBD2 (5 bases each). Per the germline V gene, CDR1 is DFQATT and CDR2 is SNEGSKA (reference sequence). V was trimmed by 5 bases and J by 6 bases, leaving 18 bases between them. CDR3 size: 14 residues. The CDR3 nucleotides are TGCAGTGCTGAACCCGGGACCATAGAGGATACGCAGTATTTT. It yields the protein CSAEPGTIEDTQYF.

This clonotype has ten or more counts. This rearrangement joins TRBV11-3 to TRBJ2-1; 9 bases map to TRBD2. CDR1 is SGHNT and CDR2 is YENEEA in the germline V gene. This CDR3 is 16 amino acids long. The V segment lost 5 bases and the J segment 4 bases; nucleotides outside the gene matches: 9. CDR3 in amino acids: CASSLLTSGKYNEQFF. Written as DNA, the CDR3 is TGTGCCAGCAGCCTCTTGACTAGCGGAAAATACAATGAGCAGTTCTTC.

This clonotype came up once. The chain is built from TRBV7-2 and TRBJ1-2; the D gene is possibly TRBD1 (6 bases). V was shortened by 4 bases and J by 4 bases, with 16 bases between the two germline ends. CDR1 and CDR2 from the germline V gene are SGHTA and FQGNSA. The CDR3 contains 15 residues. CDR3 loop: CASSWGASGPYGYTF. CDR3 nucleotide sequence: TGTGCCAGCAGCTGGGGGGCGTCTGGGCCCTATGGCTACACCTTC.

As to this clonotype: This may be a read error: a much more frequent sequence differs by one nucleotide. V and J are TRBV10-3 and TRBJ2-3; possibly TRBD1 for D (5 bases). Germline assignment: CDR1 ENHRY and CDR2 SYGVKD. The length of the CDR3 is 13 residues. Trimming removed 2 bases from V and 4 bases from J, with 7 bases in between. In nucleotides, the CDR3 is TGTGCCATCAGTGAGGGGGCCCCAGATACGCAGTATTTT. It yields the protein CAISEGAPDTQYF.

The genes are TRBV12-3 or TRBV12-4 and TRBJ2-7; 11 nucleotides align to TRBD2. After removal of 6 bases from V and 10 bases from J, the junction contained 11 bases not matched to a gene. The length of the CDR3 is 14 residues. The CDR3 nucleotides are TGTGCCAGCAGGCGCACTAGCGGGAGTGGGTCCCAGTACTTC. This codes for CASRRTSGSGSQYF.

Turning to this clonotype: A much larger clone sits a single nucleotide away, making a read error possible. The genes are TRBV11-2 and TRBJ2-5; maybe TRBD2 (7 bases). Looked up from germline, CDR1 is SGHAT and CDR2 is FQNNGV. The CDR3 runs to 16 residues. This CDR3 reads CASKKGGGDTQEAQYF. DNA for the CDR3: TGTGCCAGCAAGAAAGGGGGGGGGGATACTCAAGAGGCCCAGTACTTC.